Listed below are T cell receptor beta chains from one sample, sequenced in a study of a mutant IDH1 vaccine in newly diagnosed glioma. No antigen has been assigned to these receptors. Produced via immunoSEQ multiplex PCR; TCRdb's table is partial and in-frame only. The data contain about 26,000 clones, 83% of them singletons. This specimen was PBMCs, taken from a glioma patient whose treatment included an IDH1 peptide vaccine. These receptors all stem from a man aged 25 to 40 with glioma. CDR3s leave out the opening cysteine and the closing phenylalanine or tryptophan. Clone size is stated in some rows and not others, as once, few, many or a class when expanded.

v_gene	abundance	j_gene	CDR3aa
TRBV5-4	large	TRBJ1-1	ASSAQRGTEAF
TRBV30	.	TRBJ1-4	AWSVLGQGTEKLF
TRBV5-1	.	TRBJ2-4	ASSPEAVGTLH
TRBV4-1	.	TRBJ1-4	ASSQGVGEKLF
TRBV2	.	TRBJ2-2	ASSKGSNTGELF
TRBV2	.	TRBJ1-1	ASINFRNTEAF
TRBV25-1	.	TRBJ1-1	ASNRGGVVNTEAF
TRBV11-2	few	TRBJ2-7	ASSIGQAYEQY
TRBV6-1	.	TRBJ1-2	ASSELFGYT
TRBV18	once	TRBJ2-7	ASSGDRGSYEQY
TRBV6-1	.	TRBJ1-5	ASSERTGDQQPQH
TRBV25-1	.	TRBJ1-4	ASSETVWNEKLF
TRBV18	.	TRBJ1-3	ASSPPTERRSGNTIY
TRBV2	.	TRBJ2-5	ASRGVQETQY
TRBV30	.	TRBJ1-5	AWSVGGSNQPQH
TRBV10-3	.	TRBJ2-1	AISAGLAGFEQF
TRBV13	.	TRBJ1-3	ASSRKQGMANTIY